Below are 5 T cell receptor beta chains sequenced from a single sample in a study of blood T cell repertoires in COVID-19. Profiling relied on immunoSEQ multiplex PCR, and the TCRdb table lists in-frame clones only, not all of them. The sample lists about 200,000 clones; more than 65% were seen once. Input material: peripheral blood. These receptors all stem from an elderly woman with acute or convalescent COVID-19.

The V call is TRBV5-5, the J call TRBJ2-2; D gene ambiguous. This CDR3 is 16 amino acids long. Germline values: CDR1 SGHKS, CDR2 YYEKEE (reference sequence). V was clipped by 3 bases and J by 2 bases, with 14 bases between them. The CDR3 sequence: CASSSSLTGNTGELFF. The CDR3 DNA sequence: TGTGCCAGCAGCTCGTCTTTGACGGGTAACACCGGGGAGCTGTTTTTT.

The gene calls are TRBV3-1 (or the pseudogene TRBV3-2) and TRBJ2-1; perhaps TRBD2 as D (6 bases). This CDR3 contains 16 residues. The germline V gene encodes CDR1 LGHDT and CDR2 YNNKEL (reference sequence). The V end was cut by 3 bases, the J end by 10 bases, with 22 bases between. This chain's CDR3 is CASSHQKGTWKLEQFF. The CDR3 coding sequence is TGTGCCAGCAGCCACCAAAAGGGGACTTGGAAGTTGGAGCAGTTCTTC.

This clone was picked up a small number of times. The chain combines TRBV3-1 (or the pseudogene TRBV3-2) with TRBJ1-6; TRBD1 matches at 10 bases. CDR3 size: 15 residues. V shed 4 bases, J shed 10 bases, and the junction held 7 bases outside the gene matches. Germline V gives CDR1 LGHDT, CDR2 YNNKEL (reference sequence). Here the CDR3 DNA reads TGTGCCAGCAGCCCCCGTGACAGGGGGCAGTCACCCCTCCACTTT. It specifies CASSPRDRGQSPLHF.

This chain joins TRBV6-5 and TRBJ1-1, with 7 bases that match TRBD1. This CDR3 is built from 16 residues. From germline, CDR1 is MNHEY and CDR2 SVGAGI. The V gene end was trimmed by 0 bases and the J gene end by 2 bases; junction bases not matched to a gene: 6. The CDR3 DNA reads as TGTGCCAGCAGTTACTCGTACCGGGACAGAAACACTGAAGCTTTCTTT. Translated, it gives CASSYSYRDRNTEAFF.

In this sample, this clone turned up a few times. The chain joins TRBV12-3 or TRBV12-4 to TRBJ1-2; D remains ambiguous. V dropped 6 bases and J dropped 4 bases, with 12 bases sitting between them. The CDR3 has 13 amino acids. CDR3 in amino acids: CASRARTGYGYTF. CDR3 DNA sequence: TGTGCCAGCAGGGCCCGGACTGGCTATGGCTACACCTTC.